This TCR beta chain was obtained from a study of human T cells and chemical hapten exposure. At the level of the study: Upper-back patches of 0.01% DPC were read at 6 days. Women made up most patients, who had alopecia areata, totalis or universalis.

Time point here: patch test 1, 2 weeks after DPC sensitization. Treatment specified: therapeutic diphenylcyclopropenone sensitization with weekly scalp DPC. This clonotype was counted at least ten times. TCRdb analysed the RACE reads with MiXCR anew, one entry per CDR3 protein. This sample carries about 360,000 distinct CDR3 sequences, around 4.8% of them seen once, and the ten largest clones take under 3%. V gave up 3 bases and J gave up 3 bases, with 14 bases separating them. The CDR3 contains 16 residues. The germline V gene encodes CDR1 KGHDR and CDR2 SFDVKD. This TCR came from a woman aged 45-65 years with alopecia areata. Some clones in this sample may be carry-over from other donors' samples. This material consisted of whole blood, taken in connection with sensitization to the hapten diphenylcyclopropenone (DPC). V is TRBV24-1 and J is TRBJ2-1; TRBD2 is a possible D gene (6 bases). The CDR3 protein is CATSDDAGTHYNEQFF. In DNA form, the CDR3 reads TGTGCCACCAGTGATGATGCCGGGACTCACTACAATGAGCAGTTCTTC.